This paragraph reports one T cell receptor beta chain. With 6 bases removed from V and 2 bases from J, the gap between germline ends came to 16 bases. Per germline, CDR1 MNHEY and CDR2 SVGAGI. CDR3 length: 15 amino acids. The data were obtained in a study of blood T cell repertoires in COVID-19. The protocol was immunoSEQ multiplex PCR, while the TCRdb copy is restricted to in-frame clones and leaves out a portion. The sample carries around 120,000 clones, under 80% recorded once. Sequencing was done on a sample of peripheral blood. The gene calls are TRBV6-5 and TRBJ1-2; D is perhaps TRBD1 (5 bases). The clonotype comes from a man in his 70s with active or convalescent COVID-19. This CDR3 reads CASRKGPQRNYGYTF. As DNA, the CDR3 is TGTGCCAGCAGGAAGGGGCCTCAACGAAACTATGGCTACACCTTC.